This TCR beta chain was sequenced during a study of blood T cells in healthy people across ages. Alongside a J-beta primer mix, a sample-barcoded 5' primer served in a second PCR lasting roughly 6 to 11 cycles. Unique molecular identifiers of 12 random nucleotides labeled each cDNA. MiXCR, run by TCRdb on the 5' RACE reads, gives a single entry per CDR3 protein. Of around 1.5 million distinct CDR3 sequences in the sample, about 31% are singletons; the top ten hold about 11%. Between the trimmed V and J ends, which lost 4 bases and 8 bases, there was a span of 21 bases. Germline V gives CDR1 SGHTA, CDR2 FQGNSA. This CDR3 contains 17 residues.

The source of this sequence is a woman between 25 and 40 years old in good health. Material: blood. V is TRBV7-2 and J is TRBJ2-6, with TRBD1 as a possible D gene (7 bases). This chain's CDR3 is CASSWRRGRPGTNVLTF. The CDR3, as DNA: TGTGCCAGCAGCTGGCGGAGGGGGCGACCCGGGACCAACGTCCTGACTTTC.